This T cell receptor (beta chain) is drawn from a study of blood T cells in healthy people across ages. Study observations and caveats: Long-lived donors carried more naive CD4+ cells and greater diversity than aged donors.

Every sample had a minimum of 6 million PBMCs isolated. Losses at the gene ends were 2 bases for V and 5 bases for J; bases not matched to a gene: 4. This CDR3 is built from 15 residues. CDR1 SGHRS and CDR2 YFSETQ come from the germline V gene. In the case of this clonotype: Antigen: not known.

With a J-beta primer mix and a sample-barcoded 5' primer, a second PCR ran about 7 to 12 cycles. TCRdb reprocessed the 5' RACE reads via MiXCR and lists one record per CDR3 protein. The data contain fewer than 900,000 distinct CDR3 sequences, more than 40% of them singletons. The chain employs TRBV5-1 and TRBJ2-1, with 10 bases matching TRBD2. The source is a woman aged 55-70 years in good health. Sequencing was carried out using blood. As DNA, the CDR3 is TGCGCCAGCAGCTTAATAGGACTAGCGGACAATGAGCAGTTCTTC. This codes for CASSLIGLADNEQFF.